Below are 14 T cell receptor beta chains sequenced from a single sample in a study of T-cell reconstitution after alpha-beta-depleted transplantation in children. The authors prepared the TCRbeta library with unique molecular identifiers. TCRdb called the PCR reads again in MiXCR, with one record for every CDR3 protein. This table holds some 600,000 distinct CDR3 sequences, 10% to 15% found once. Sample: PBMCs, mostly from graft donor cells, taken 360 days after TCRalphabeta/CD19-depleted stem cell transplant. These receptors were collected from a male patient younger than 18 who had a stem cell transplant for acute myeloid leukemia, so the T cells may come from the graft donor.

Ten or more counts support this clonotype. This rearrangement joins TRBV10-3 to TRBJ2-5; a weak D match, TRBD1 (6 bases). The CDR3 loop spans 15 amino acids. V shed 2 bases and J shed 0 bases, with 10 bases lying between them. Germline V gene data show CDR1 as ENHRY and CDR2 as SYGVKD. The CDR3 DNA reads TGTGCCATCAGTGAGGAAGGACAGTACCAAGAGACCCAGTACTTC. Its protein product is CAISEEGQYQETQYF.

This clonotype has a handful of counts. The chain recombines TRBV29-1 with TRBJ2-2; 8 nucleotides match TRBD1. The CDR3 is 13 residues long. The ends lost 7 bases at V and 3 bases at J; junction bases unmatched: 4. CDR1 SQVTM and CDR2 ANQGSEA come from the germline V gene. In nucleotides, the CDR3 is TGCAGCGCCATGACAGGGGACACCGGGGAGCTGTTTTTT. Protein product: CSAMTGDTGELFF.

This clonotype was seen a few times. The chain has TRBV4-3 and TRBJ2-3; 8 bases line up with TRBD2. The trim removed 2 bases at V and 9 bases at J, leaving 22 bases unmatched. The CDR3 length is 19 residues. Germline lookup yields CDR1 LGHNA and CDR2 YSLEER. This CDR3 reads CASSQHTVTSGPEGWTQYF. The CDR3 DNA follows: TGCGCCAGCAGCCAACACACCGTTACTAGCGGTCCCGAGGGGTGGACGCAGTATTTT.

A few counts support this clonotype. The CDR3 nucleotides are TGCGCCAGCAGCCAAGACAGGGGACTAGCGGGAGCTTCTAGCACAGATACGCAGTATTTT. It encodes CASSQDRGLAGASSTDTQYF. The rearrangement links TRBV4-3 to TRBJ2-3; 14 bases match TRBD2. The CDR3 extends over 20 amino acids. Trimming at V came to 0 bases and at J to 0 bases, leaving 8 bases not matched to a gene. Per the germline V gene, CDR1 is LGHNA and CDR2 is YSLEER.

In this sample, this clonotype turned up a few times. V usage is TRBV29-1 and J usage is TRBJ2-6; D unresolved. This CDR3 is 16 amino acids long. The germline V and J ends were trimmed by 6 bases and 0 bases, with 15 bases remaining between them. Germline CDR1 SQVTM, CDR2 ANQGSEA. DNA for the CDR3: TGCAGCGTGGCCCCAGACATTTTCTCTGGGGCCAACGTCCTGACTTTC. This translates into CSVAPDIFSGANVLTF.

This clonotype was detected only a few times. The chain has TRBV9 and TRBJ2-3, with 10 bases identical to TRBD2. V was clipped by 5 bases and J by 0 bases; unmatched bases: 6. This CDR3 has 16 amino acids. Germline lookup yields CDR1 SGDLS and CDR2 YYNGEE. The chain's CDR3 is CASSRSLAGSTDTQYF. Written as DNA, the CDR3 is TGTGCCAGCAGTCGCTCACTAGCGGGAAGCACAGATACGCAGTATTTT.

This chain joins TRBV20-1 and TRBJ2-5; TRBD1 matches 9 bases. The CDR3 is 14 amino acids. CDR1 is DFQATT and CDR2 is SNEGSKA in the germline V gene (reference sequence). V dropped 5 bases and J dropped 4; count of bases not matched to a gene: 8. The CDR3: CSAASGTGRETQYF. CDR3 sequence (DNA): TGCAGTGCTGCGAGCGGGACAGGGAGAGAGACCCAGTACTTC.

The rearrangement joins TRBV24-1 to TRBJ2-1, with 13 bases identical to TRBD2. The CDR3 length is 22 residues. From germline, CDR1 is KGHDR and CDR2 SFDVKD. The V gene end was trimmed by 3 bases and the J gene end by 1 base; junction bases not matched to a gene: 17. CDR3 sequence reads: CATSDRKRTSGSNGGSYNEQFF. The CDR3 DNA follows: TGTGCCACCAGTGATCGGAAAAGGACTAGCGGGAGTAATGGGGGATCCTACAATGAGCAGTTCTTC.

Only a few counts were recorded for this clonotype. V is TRBV28 and J is TRBJ2-5; unclear D gene. Per germline, CDR1 MDHEN and CDR2 SYDVKM. Trimming shortened V by 4 bases and J by 5 bases, and 11 bases separated the two germline ends. The CDR3 is made up of 13 amino acids. The CDR3 nucleotides are TGTGCCAGCAGTTACCGTGGGCGGGAGACCCAGTACTTC. Translating it yields CASSYRGRETQYF.

This clonotype was detected ten times or more. The rearrangement joins TRBV20-1 to TRBJ2-3, with a possible D match to TRBD2 (5 bases). This CDR3 has 13 amino acids. Germline V gives CDR1 DFQATT, CDR2 SNEGSKA (reference sequence). V was clipped by 0 bases and J by 1 base, with 5 bases between them. In DNA, the CDR3 is TGCAGTGCTAGAGAAGCGGGCACAGATACGCAGTATTTT. Protein product: CSAREAGTDTQYF.

The V gene is TRBV6-1, the J gene TRBJ2-7, with D unresolved. This CDR3 comprises 13 residues. Germline V lookup: CDR1 MNHNS, CDR2 SASEGT. V gave up 8 bases and J gave up 0 bases, with 11 bases separating them. The CDR3 DNA follows: TGTGCCAGCTCGATACATAGCTCCTACGAGCAGTACTTC. This sequence encodes CASSIHSSYEQYF.

On this clonotype itself: One end of the junction does not line up with germline, which may come from a read error. V and J are TRBV9 and TRBJ2-6; D is perhaps TRBD1 or TRBD2 (5 bases each). Germline CDR1 is SGDLS and CDR2 is YYNGEE. CDR3 length: 17 amino acids. The chain's CDR3 is CASSDLWDLSEANVLTF. CDR3 bases: TGTGCCAGCAGCGATCTATGGGACCTCTCTGAGGCCAACGTCCTGACTTTC.

This clonotype has more than one count but fewer than ten. The gene calls are TRBV20-1 and TRBJ2-1; 9 nucleotides match TRBD2. The ends lost 6 bases at V and 9 bases at J; junction bases unmatched: 12. This CDR3 is built from 14 residues. The germline V gene encodes CDR1 DFQATT and CDR2 SNEGSKA (reference sequence). CDR3 in amino acids: CSADPSGIFCEQFF. CDR3 DNA sequence: TGCAGTGCCGACCCTAGCGGGATTTTTTGTGAGCAGTTCTTC.

The chain has TRBV4-3 and TRBJ2-7; D gene unclear. Germline CDR1 and CDR2: LGHNA and YSLEER. V lost 0 bases to trimming and J lost 4 bases, with 13 bases between them. CDR3 length: 15 amino acids. CDR3 amino acids: CASSQEIVRAYEQYF. The CDR3 nucleotides read TGCGCCAGCAGCCAAGAGATAGTAAGGGCTTACGAGCAGTACTTC.